This TCR beta chain was recorded in a study of beta chain features in type 1 diabetes. The CDR3 spans 13 residues. CDR1 and CDR2 from the germline V gene are MNHEY and SVGAGI. Trimming removed 5 bases at V and 0 bases at J, with 6 bases between. Naive, central memory, regulatory and stem cell-like memory cells within the CD4+ compartment were sorted using CD45RO/CCR7/CD25/CD127/CD95/CD27. Every isolated RNA sample was fully reverse transcribed, so sequencing captured expressed TCRB transcripts. Here immunoSEQ multiplex PCR was the method, and the copy in TCRdb shows in-frame clones only, minus some. This sample has a few hundred thousand clones, with around 12% found just once.

This rearrangement joins TRBV6-5 to TRBJ2-3; D not resolved. The sequenced material came from naive CD4+ T cells from blood. The clonotype originates from a man younger than 30 in good health. For the CDR3, the DNA is TGTGCCAGCAGTGCGTTTAGCACAGATACGCAGTATTTT. As protein: CASSAFSTDTQYF.